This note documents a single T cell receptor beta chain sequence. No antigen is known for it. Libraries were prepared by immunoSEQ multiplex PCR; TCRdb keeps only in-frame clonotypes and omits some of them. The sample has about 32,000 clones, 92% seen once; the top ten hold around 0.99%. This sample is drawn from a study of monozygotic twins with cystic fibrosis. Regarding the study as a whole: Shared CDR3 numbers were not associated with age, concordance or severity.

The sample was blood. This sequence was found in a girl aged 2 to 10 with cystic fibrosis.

CDR3 in amino acids: CASSSGDRHSPLHF. CDR3 coding DNA: TGTGCCAGCAGCTCGGGGGACAGGCATTCACCCCTCCACTTT. The gene calls are TRBV7-8 and TRBJ1-6; 8 positions agree with TRBD1. Germline trimming cut 4 bases from V and 8 bases from J; bases unmatched to any gene: 4. The germline CDR1 and CDR2 sequences are SGHVS and FQNEAQ. The CDR3 sequence is 14 residues long.